In this sample, the clone carrying this T cell receptor beta chain turned up a few times. This entry comes from a study of beta chain features in type 1 diabetes. Expressed TCRB transcripts were sequenced because the isolated RNA had all been reverse transcribed beforehand. Method: immunoSEQ multiplex PCR; TCRdb's copy keeps in-frame clones and lacks some. The table lists about 250,000 clones, approximately 14% of them singletons. The sequenced sample consisted of naive CD4+ T cells from blood. This TCR was recovered from a woman aged 40 to 49 in good health.

DNA for the CDR3: TGTGCCAGCTCACCCCATCCCACAGGGATTGGAGACCAGTACTTC. This sequence encodes CASSPHPTGIGDQYF. The chain carries TRBV18 and TRBJ2-5, with D possibly being TRBD1 (6 bases). V lost 3 bases and J lost 10, with 21 bases in between. In germline, CDR1 is KGHSH, CDR2 LQKENI. The CDR3 is 15 amino acids.